This TCR beta chain was sequenced in a study of OX40 agonist ivuxolimab in advanced cancers. Study background: Those treated in dose escalation had hepatocellular carcinoma, melanoma, renal cell cancer or head and neck cancer. Partial responses were achieved by three patients, one with hepatocellular carcinoma and two with cutaneous melanoma.

Whole-study findings and limits: Among expanded peripheral T cells, antigen specificity went undetermined. Expanded clones belonging to CD8+ T cells outnumbered, on average, those of CD4+.

The assay was immunoSEQ multiplex PCR, and TCRdb's table has in-frame clones only and misses some. The sample yields 95,000 to 150,000 clones, roughly 95% seen once. Comment on this clone: The antigen is undetermined.

The ends were cut back, 3 bases at V and 2 bases at J, with 8 bases in the middle. In germline, CDR1 is MNHNY, CDR2 SVGAGI (reference sequence). This CDR3 spans 13 amino acids. Sequencing was performed on CD4+ or CD8+ T cells sorted from blood, taken in a trial of the OX40 agonist ivuxolimab. This chain uses TRBV6-6 with TRBJ2-7; D possibly matches TRBD1 or TRBD2 (5 bases each). The sequence was obtained from an adult with an advanced solid tumor such as melanoma, head and neck, liver or kidney cancer. CDR3 region: CASSYGGTYEQYF. CDR3 nucleotides: TGTGCCAGCAGTTATGGGGGAACCTACGAGCAGTACTTC.